What follows describes a single T cell receptor beta chain. This sample was included in a study of blood T cell repertoires in COVID-19. The participants were between roughly 18 and 100 years old and came from roughly 24 US areas. TCRdb's copy holds only in-frame clones and misses some; the assay was immunoSEQ multiplex PCR. This table has hundreds of thousands of clones, approximately 83% appearing once. Sequenced input: PBMCs or T cells enriched from blood (not recorded which). This clonotype was obtained from a man aged 30-40 years who had recovered from COVID-19.

In nucleotides, the CDR3 is TGTGCCAGTAGTATTTCCGGGACAGTTAGCAATCAGCCCCAGCATTTT. Translation gives CASSISGTVSNQPQHF. The genes are TRBV19 and TRBJ1-5; TRBD1 aligns across 7 bases. Per germline, CDR1 LNHDA and CDR2 SQIVND (reference sequence). This CDR3 comprises 16 residues. J lost 0 bases, V lost 3 bases, and 5 bases had no gene match.